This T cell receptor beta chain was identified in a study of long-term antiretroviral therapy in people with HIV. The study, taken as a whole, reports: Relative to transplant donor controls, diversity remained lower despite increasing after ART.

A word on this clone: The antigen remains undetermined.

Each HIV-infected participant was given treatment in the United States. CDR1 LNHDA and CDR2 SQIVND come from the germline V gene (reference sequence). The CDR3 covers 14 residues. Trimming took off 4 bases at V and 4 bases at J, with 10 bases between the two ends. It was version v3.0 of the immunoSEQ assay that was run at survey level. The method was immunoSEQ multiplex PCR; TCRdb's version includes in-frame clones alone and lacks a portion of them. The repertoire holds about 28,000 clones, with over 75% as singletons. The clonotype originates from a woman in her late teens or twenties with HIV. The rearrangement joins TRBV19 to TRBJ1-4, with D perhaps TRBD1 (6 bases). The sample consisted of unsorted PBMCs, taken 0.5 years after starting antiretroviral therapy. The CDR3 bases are TGTGCCAGTAGTAAAGGCAGGGGTAATGAAAAACTGTTTTTT. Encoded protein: CASSKGRGNEKLFF. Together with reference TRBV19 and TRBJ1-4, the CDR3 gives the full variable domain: DGGITQSPKYLFRKEGQNVTLSCEQNLNHDAMYWYRQDPGQGLRLIYYSQIVNDFQKGDIAEGYSVSREKKESFPLTVTSAQKNPTAFYLCASSKGRGNEKLFFGSGTQLSVL.